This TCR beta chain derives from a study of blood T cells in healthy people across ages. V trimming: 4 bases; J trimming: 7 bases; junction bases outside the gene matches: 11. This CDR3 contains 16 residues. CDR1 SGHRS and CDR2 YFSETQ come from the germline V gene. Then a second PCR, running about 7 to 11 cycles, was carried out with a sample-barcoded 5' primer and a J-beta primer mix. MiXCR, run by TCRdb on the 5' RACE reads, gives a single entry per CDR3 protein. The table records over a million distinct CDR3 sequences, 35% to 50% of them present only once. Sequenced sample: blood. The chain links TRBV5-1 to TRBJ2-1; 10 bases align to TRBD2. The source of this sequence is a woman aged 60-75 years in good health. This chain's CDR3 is CASSLEPSGSVNEQFF. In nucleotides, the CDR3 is TGCGCCAGCAGCCTAGAACCTAGCGGGAGCGTGAATGAGCAGTTCTTC.